The present TCR beta chain was sequenced within a study of cytomegalovirus exposure and HLA in healthy donors. General study findings and limits: TRBV6-2, TRBV6-3 and other indistinguishable V segments were excluded. Common viral pathogens seemed to be connected with several of the most significant clusters, according to a later analysis. Likely technical artifact: a cluster of highly shared sequence variants. Available immune exposure information was restricted to CMV serostatus only.

In germline, CDR1 is SNHLY, CDR2 FYNNEI. This CDR3 is built from 14 residues. With V trimmed by 6 bases and J by 7 bases, 4 bases remained unmatched. The PCR had 60 Vbeta and 13 Jbeta primers. The protocol was immunoSEQ multiplex PCR, while the TCRdb copy is restricted to in-frame clones and leaves out a portion. The table has roughly 130,000 clones, 65% to 80% seen once. As to this clone: Its antigen is still unknown.

The sample taken for sequencing was PBMCs. J is TRBJ2-1 and V is TRBV2, with 12 bases aligning to TRBD1. This TCR came from a male donor in good health and CMV-seropositive. CDR3 sequence reads: CASRGTGGGNEQFF. The CDR3 coding sequence is TGTGCCAGCAGAGGGACAGGGGGCGGGAATGAGCAGTTCTTC.